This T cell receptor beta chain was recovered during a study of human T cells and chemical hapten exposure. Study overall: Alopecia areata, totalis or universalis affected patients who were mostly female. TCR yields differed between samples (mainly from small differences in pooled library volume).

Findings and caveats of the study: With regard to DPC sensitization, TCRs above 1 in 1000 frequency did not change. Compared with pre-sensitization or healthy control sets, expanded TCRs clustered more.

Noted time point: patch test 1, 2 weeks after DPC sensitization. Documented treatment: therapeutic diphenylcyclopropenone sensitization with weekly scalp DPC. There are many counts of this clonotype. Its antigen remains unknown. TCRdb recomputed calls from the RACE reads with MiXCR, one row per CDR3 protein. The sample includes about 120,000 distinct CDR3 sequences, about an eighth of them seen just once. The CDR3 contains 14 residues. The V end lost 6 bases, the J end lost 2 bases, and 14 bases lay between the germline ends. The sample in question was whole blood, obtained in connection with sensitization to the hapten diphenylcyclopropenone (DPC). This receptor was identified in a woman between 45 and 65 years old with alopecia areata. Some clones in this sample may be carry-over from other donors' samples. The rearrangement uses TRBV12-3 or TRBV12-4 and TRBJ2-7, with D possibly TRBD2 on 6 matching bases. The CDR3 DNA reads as TGTGCCAGCAGCCCCGGACTACCCACCTACGAGCAGTACTTC. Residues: CASSPGLPTYEQYF.